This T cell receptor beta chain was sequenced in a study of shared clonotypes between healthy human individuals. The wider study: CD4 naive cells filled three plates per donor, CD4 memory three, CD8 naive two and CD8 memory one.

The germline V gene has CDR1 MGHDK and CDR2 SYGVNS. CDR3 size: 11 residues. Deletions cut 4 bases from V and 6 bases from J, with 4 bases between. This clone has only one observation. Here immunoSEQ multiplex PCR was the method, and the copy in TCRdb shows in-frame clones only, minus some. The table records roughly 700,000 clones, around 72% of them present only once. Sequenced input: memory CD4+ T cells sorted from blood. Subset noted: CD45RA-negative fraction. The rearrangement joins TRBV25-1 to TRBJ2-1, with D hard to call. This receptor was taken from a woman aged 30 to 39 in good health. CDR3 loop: CASSAGNEQFF. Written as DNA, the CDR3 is TGTGCCAGCAGTGCAGGCAATGAGCAGTTCTTC.